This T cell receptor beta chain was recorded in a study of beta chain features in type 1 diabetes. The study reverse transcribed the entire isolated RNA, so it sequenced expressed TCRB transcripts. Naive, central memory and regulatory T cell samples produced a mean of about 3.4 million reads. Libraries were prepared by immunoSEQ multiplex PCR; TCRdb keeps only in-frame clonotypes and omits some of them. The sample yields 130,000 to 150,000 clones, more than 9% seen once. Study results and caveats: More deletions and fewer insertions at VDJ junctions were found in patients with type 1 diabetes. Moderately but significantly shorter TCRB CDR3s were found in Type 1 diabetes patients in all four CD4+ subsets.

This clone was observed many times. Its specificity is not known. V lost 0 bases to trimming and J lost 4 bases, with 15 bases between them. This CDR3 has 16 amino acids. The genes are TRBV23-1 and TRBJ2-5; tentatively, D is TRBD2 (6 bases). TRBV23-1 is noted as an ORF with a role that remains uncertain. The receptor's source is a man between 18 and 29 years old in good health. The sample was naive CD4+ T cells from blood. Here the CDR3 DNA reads TGCGCCAGCAGTCAATCGCTCGGGGGTGGTTCAGAGACCCAGTACTTC. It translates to CASSQSLGGGSETQYF.